Shown below are 17 T cell receptor beta chains from a single sample sequenced in a study of CD8+CD57+ T cells in acquired aplastic anemia. The TCR beta profiling, which covered VDJ combination and CDR3 sequence, was carried out using genomic DNA as the template. TCRdb reanalysed the reads using MiXCR and keeps one entry per CDR3 protein. The sample includes roughly 190,000 distinct CDR3 sequences, 48% seen only once; the top ten take about 9.5%. CD8+CD57+ cell expansion, shown by flow cytometry, had occurred in the patients selected for sequencing. Specimen: sorted CD4+, CD8+, or CD8+CD57+ T cells (not recorded which) from PBMCs. These TCRs come from a human donor with aplastic anemia.

The gene calls are TRBV12-3 or TRBV12-4 and TRBJ2-6; D possibly uses TRBD1 or TRBD2 (5 bases each). The CDR3 covers 13 residues. With 5 bases removed from V and 9 bases from J, the gap between germline ends came to 11 bases. In DNA form, the CDR3 reads TGTGCCAGCAGTCCGGGGCCAGGCAACGTCCTGACTTTC. Protein: CASSPGPGNVLTF.

About this clonotype itself: A much larger clone differs by one base, so this may be a read error. The chain has TRBV5-4 and TRBJ2-3; 7 bases are shared with TRBD1. Germline V gene data show CDR1 as SGHNT and CDR2 as YYREEE (reference sequence). There are 15 residues in the CDR3. The CDR3 DNA sequence: TGTGCCAGCAGCTCCTCCGGGACAGACACAGATATGCAGTATTTT. Residues: CASSSSGTDTDMQYF. Supplemented by reference TRBV5-4 and TRBJ2-3, the full variable domain reads ETGVTQSPTHLIKTRGQQVTLRCSSQSGHNTVSWYQQALGQGPQFIFQYYREEENGRGNFPPRFSGLQFPNYSSELNVNALELDDSALYLCASSSSGTDTDMQYFGPGTRLTVL.

The chain uses TRBV20-1 and TRBJ2-7, with TRBD2 matching over 8 bases. With V trimmed by 3 bases and J by 12 bases, 7 bases remained unmatched. CDR1 DFQATT and CDR2 SNEGSKA come from the germline V gene (reference sequence). CDR3 length: 11 amino acids. The CDR3 coding sequence is TGCAGTGCTAGTTCAGCGGGAGAAGTGTACTTC. It yields the protein CSASSAGEVYF.

Details on this clonotype: A clone one base away is much larger, so this may be a read error. The chain carries TRBV11-2 and TRBJ2-1; 16 bases are shared with TRBD2. The CDR3 has 15 residues. The trim removed 5 bases at V and 12 bases at J, leaving 7 bases unmatched. Germline CDR1 and CDR2: SGHAT and FQNNGV. The chain's CDR3 is CASSLGTSGRAGQFF. Here the CDR3 DNA reads TGTGCCAGCAGCCTCGGGACTAGCGGGAGGGCCGGGCAGTTCTTC.

Many counts were recorded for this clonotype. The chain employs TRBV25-1 and TRBJ1-1; TRBD1 matches 7 bases. Germline values: CDR1 MGHDK, CDR2 SYGVNS. V was clipped by 1 base and J by 4 bases; unmatched bases: 6. The CDR3 runs to 15 residues. The CDR3 coding sequence is TGTGCCAGCAGTGAATTACAGGGGATGGGCACTGAAGCTTTCTTT. It encodes CASSELQGMGTEAFF.

The rearrangement links TRBV28 to TRBJ1-5; 7 bases map to TRBD1. CDR3 size: 15 residues. J lost 4 bases, V lost 4 bases, and 7 bases had no gene match. Germline V gene sequence: CDR1 MDHEN, CDR2 SYDVKM. CDR3 nucleotide sequence: TGTGCCAGCAGTTGGACAGGCGAATCTAATCAGCCCCAGCATTTT. It is translated as CASSWTGESNQPQHF.

V usage is TRBV29-1 and J usage is TRBJ2-1; 12 positions agree with TRBD1. The CDR3 spans 19 residues. The ends lost 3 bases at V and 7 bases at J; junction bases unmatched: 19. Germline-derived CDR1 and CDR2 are SQVTM and ANQGSEA. The CDR3 DNA is TGCAGCGTTGACCTTAGTTTGTGGTCCCGGGACAGGGGGCAAAATGAGCAGTTCTTC. Translated: CSVDLSLWSRDRGQNEQFF.

The table lists this clonotype with a count of one. An end of the junction differs from the germline gene, which may be a read error. The chain has TRBV6-4 and TRBJ2-5, with D tentatively TRBD1 (6 bases). The CDR3 spans 16 residues. Looked up from germline, CDR1 is MRHNA and CDR2 is SNTAGT. The CDR3 loop is CASSDPWTESQVTQYF. As DNA, the CDR3 is TGTGCCAGCAGTGACCCATGGACAGAAAGTCAAGTGACCCAGTACTTC.

Turning to this clonotype: A much larger clone sits a single nucleotide away, making a read error possible. The chain carries TRBV11-1 and TRBJ2-1; D may be TRBD2 (5 bases). Germline CDR1 SGHAT, CDR2 FQDESV (reference sequence). The CDR3 is 15 amino acids. Written as DNA, the CDR3 is TGTGCCAGCAGCTTAGCAGGGAGCGCCTACAATGAGCAGCTCTTC. Protein sequence: CASSLAGSAYNEQLF. The variable domain in full, with the rest retrieved from reference TRBV11-1 and TRBJ2-1, is EAEVAQSPRYKITEKSQAVAFWCDPISGHATLYWYRQILGQGPELLVQFQDESVVDDSQLPKDRFSAERLKGVDSTLKIQPAELGDSAMYLCASSLAGSAYNEQLFGPGTRLTVL.

This chain joins TRBV20-1 and TRBJ1-6; possible D gene TRBD1, 5 bases. Trimming took off 3 bases at V and 6 bases at J, with 12 bases between the two ends. Germline V gene data show CDR1 as DFQATT and CDR2 as SNEGSKA (reference sequence). The CDR3 is 14 amino acids. The CDR3 DNA sequence: TGCAGTGCTAGTGCAGGGACGACTAATTCACCCCTCCACTTT. Encoded protein: CSASAGTTNSPLHF.

In its sample, this clonotype was seen a few times. The gene calls are TRBV11-2 and TRBJ2-4; D remains unclear. The CDR3 consists of 14 residues. The V and J ends lost 7 bases and 1 base respectively, with 11 bases between them. Germline V lookup: CDR1 SGHAT, CDR2 FQNNGV. Written as DNA, the CDR3 is TGTGCCAGCACCGAAACCTTCGCCAAAAACATTCAGTACTTC. Its translation: CASTETFAKNIQYF.

The chain employs TRBV5-6 and TRBJ1-2; 8 bases line up with TRBD1. Germline CDR1 SGHDT, CDR2 YYEEEE. CDR3 length equals 16 residues. Losses at the gene ends were 2 bases for V and 4 bases for J; bases not matched to a gene: 10. Written as DNA, the CDR3 is TGTGCCAGCAGCTTTGCCCTGACAGGGGCAGTCTATGGCTACACCTTC. Its protein is CASSFALTGAVYGYTF.

As concerns this clonotype: One end of the junction varies from germline; a read error may be responsible. The chain uses TRBV20-1 and TRBJ2-4, with 8 positions matching TRBD1. Germline-derived CDR1 and CDR2 are DFQATT and SNEGSKA (reference sequence). The CDR3 spans 15 residues. CDR3 coding DNA: TGCAGTGCCAGAGGACAGGGAGATGCCAAAAACATTCAGTACTTC. Its translation: CSARGQGDAKNIQYF.

The chain employs TRBV11-1 and TRBJ2-1; maybe TRBD2 (6 bases). Germline V gene sequence: CDR1 SGHAT, CDR2 FQDESV (reference sequence). The V end lost 4 bases, the J end lost 3 bases, and 10 bases lay between the germline ends. The CDR3 loop spans 14 amino acids. The CDR3 DNA is TGTGCCAGCAGCTGGGCGGGAAACTACAATGAGCAGTTCTTC. Protein sequence: CASSWAGNYNEQFF.

This clonotype has only a few counts. The rearrangement uses TRBV10-3 and TRBJ2-5, with TRBD2 identical over 11 bases. With V trimmed by 6 bases and J by 3 bases, 3 bases remained unmatched. CDR1 and CDR2 (germline): ENHRY, SYGVKD. The CDR3 totals 14 residues. The CDR3 DNA reads TGTGCCATCAGGGGGACTAGCGGAGAAGAGACCCAGTACTTC. Protein product: CAIRGTSGEETQYF.

The table lists this clonotype with many counts. An end of the junction does not agree with germline; a read error may underlie this. The chain employs TRBV6-5 and TRBJ2-5; D may be TRBD1 (5 bases). CDR1 is MNHEY and CDR2 is SVGAGI in the germline V gene. The CDR3 runs to 12 residues. For the CDR3, the DNA is TGTGCCACCAGTTCAAGGGGCGGGACCCAGTACTTC. It translates to CATSSRGGTQYF.

The V gene is TRBV7-2, the J gene TRBJ1-1; possible D gene TRBD1, 5 bases. Germline V gene lookup returns CDR1 SGHTA and CDR2 FQGNSA. The CDR3 sequence is 15 residues long. V was shortened by 3 bases and J by 1 base, with 12 bases between the two germline ends. CDR3 protein: CASSFSGLRNTEAFF. DNA for the CDR3: TGTGCCAGCAGCTTCTCAGGGCTAAGGAACACTGAAGCTTTCTTT.